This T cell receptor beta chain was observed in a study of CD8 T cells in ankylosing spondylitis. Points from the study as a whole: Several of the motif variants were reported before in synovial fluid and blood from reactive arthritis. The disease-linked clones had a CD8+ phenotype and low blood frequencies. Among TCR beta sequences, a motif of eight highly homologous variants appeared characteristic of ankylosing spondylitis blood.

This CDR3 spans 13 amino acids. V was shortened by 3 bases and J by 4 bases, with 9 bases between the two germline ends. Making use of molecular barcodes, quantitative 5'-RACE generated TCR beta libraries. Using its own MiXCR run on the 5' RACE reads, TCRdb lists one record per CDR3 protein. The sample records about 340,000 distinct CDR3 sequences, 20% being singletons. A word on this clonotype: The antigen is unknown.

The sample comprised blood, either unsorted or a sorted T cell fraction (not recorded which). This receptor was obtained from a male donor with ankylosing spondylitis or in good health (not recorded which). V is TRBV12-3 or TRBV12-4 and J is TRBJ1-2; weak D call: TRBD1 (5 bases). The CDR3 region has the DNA TGTGCCAGCAGTTTTCAGGGTTCCTATGGCTACACCTTC. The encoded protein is CASSFQGSYGYTF.